This TCR beta chain comes out of a study of cytomegalovirus exposure and HLA in healthy donors. PCR employed 60 Vbeta and 13 Jbeta primers. Clones were sequenced by immunoSEQ multiplex PCR, and TCRdb holds only the in-frame ones, with some missing. The data contain approximately 140,000 clones, roughly 83% of them seen just once; the ten biggest clones take up approximately 2.8%. Germline CDR1 SEHNR, CDR2 FQNEAQ (reference sequence). The CDR3 covers 16 residues. Trimming pared 2 bases from V and 0 bases from J, leaving 11 bases between. This chain uses TRBV7-9 with TRBJ2-1; D ambiguous. This TCR came from a female donor in good health and CMV-seronegative. Sequenced sample: PBMCs. Here the CDR3 DNA reads TGTGCCAGCAGCTTAAGAGACACTGACTCCTACAATGAGCAGTTCTTC. It yields the protein CASSLRDTDSYNEQFF.